This is a list of T cell receptor beta chains from one sample in a study of blood T cells in healthy people across ages. TCRdb fed the 5' RACE reads into MiXCR, producing one record per CDR3 protein. Of 890,000 or so distinct CDR3 sequences in the sample, around two thirds were seen once. The specimen sequenced was blood. These receptors were collected from a man aged 25-45 years in good health. Each CDR3 is given with its conserved first and last residue.

j_call cdr3_length v_call cdr3_aa
. 15 TRBV9 CVSSVTWGTQETQYF
TRBJ2-1 13 TRBV20-1 CSAQRWPNNEQFF
TRBJ2-1 14 TRBV5-1 CASSPGQSTNEQFF
TRBJ2-1 14 TRBV7-2 CASRTGGARNEQFF
TRBJ2-4 18 TRBV20-1 CSARKLLLAGGPINIQYF
. 13 TRBV5-1 CASSQGDSYEQYF
TRBJ2-3 14 TRBV29-1 CSAPTSGYTDTQYF
TRBJ1-1 15 TRBV20-1 CSARGGDRPNTEAFF
TRBJ2-1 18 TRBV4-3 CASSPSFTGTPQYNEQFF
TRBJ1-6 15 TRBV7-3 CASSLMTGQNSPLHF
TRBJ2-1 19 TRBV18 CASSPPNRAGFRSYNEQFF
TRBJ2-1 16 TRBV7-9 CASSPKGGKAYNEQFF
TRBJ2-7 14 TRBV20-1 CSARADRVKAEQYF
TRBJ2-5 14 TRBV7-2 CASSFRGLPLEQYF
TRBJ2-1 18 TRBV15 CATSRSLAGGPSYNEQFF
TRBJ2-7 14 TRBV6-5 CASRDNGQFYEQYF
TRBJ2-1 15 TRBV10-3 CAISVSSETYNEQFF
TRBJ1-2 14 TRBV5-6 CASSQTDRLHGYTF